Below, 18 T cell receptor beta chains from the same sample are listed, as sequenced in a study of blood T cell repertoires in COVID-19. Some clones are missing from TCRdb's copy, which holds only in-frame ones; the method was immunoSEQ multiplex PCR. The sample contains around 270,000 clones, around 87% of which appear only once. The material sequenced was peripheral blood. The receptors come from a woman aged 45-65 years with acute or convalescent COVID-19.

The chain is built from TRBV4-2 and TRBJ2-5; tentative D call: TRBD2 (6 bases). V shed 0 bases and J shed 4 bases, with 15 bases lying between them. The length of the CDR3 is 16 residues. Germline-derived CDR1 and CDR2 are LGHNA and YNFKEQ. CDR3 DNA sequence: TGTGCCAGCAGCCAAGATGGGGGAGGTGGGCGAGAGACCCAGTACTTC. This encodes CASSQDGGGGRETQYF.

The rearrangement uses TRBV10-3 and TRBJ2-7; 7 bases line up with TRBD1. From germline, CDR1 is ENHRY and CDR2 SYGVKD. CDR3 length equals 13 residues. V shed 6 bases, J shed 7 bases, and the junction held 9 bases outside the gene matches. The CDR3 DNA sequence: TGTGCCATCAGAAGGACAGGTTCGGAAGAGCAGTACTTC. Encoded protein: CAIRRTGSEEQYF.

The gene calls are TRBV30 and TRBJ1-2; TRBD1 is a possible D gene (6 bases). The CDR3 consists of 12 residues. Germline CDR1 and CDR2: GTSNPN and SVGIG (reference sequence). Trimming cost V 3 bases and J 8 bases, with 13 bases left between them. This CDR3 reads CAWSRGHLGYTF. The CDR3 nucleotides read TGTGCCTGGAGCCGGGGACATCTGGGCTACACCTTC. Based on the CDR3 plus reference TRBV30 and TRBJ1-2, the full variable domain is SQTIHQWPATLVQPVGSPLSLECTVEGTSNPNLYWYRQAAGRGLQLLFYSVGIGQISSEVPQNLSASRPQDRQFILSSKKLLLSDSGFYLCAWSRGHLGYTFGSGTRLTVV.

As DNA, the CDR3 is TGTGCCAGCAGTTTCGTACAGGGCTACACTGAAGCTTTCTTT. Protein: CASSFVQGYTEAFF. This sequence joins TRBV27 and TRBJ1-1, with a possible D match to TRBD1 (6 bases). With 3 bases removed from V and 3 bases from J, the gap between germline ends came to 11 bases. The germline V gene encodes CDR1 MNHEY and CDR2 SMNVEV (reference sequence). The CDR3 totals 14 residues.

This chain joins TRBV12-3 or TRBV12-4 and TRBJ2-1, with D tentatively TRBD2 (6 bases). Trimming took off 7 bases at V and 5 bases at J, with 12 bases between the two ends. The CDR3 runs 13 residues. CDR3 sequence: CASNIGLNNEQFF. The CDR3 region has the DNA TGTGCCAGCAATATTGGACTAAACAATGAGCAGTTCTTC.

The chain couples TRBV30 to TRBJ2-1; 10 bases line up with TRBD1. Germline CDR1 GTSNPN, CDR2 SVGIG (reference sequence). The junction had 8 bases not matched to a gene; V was cut back by 1 base and J by 14 bases. This CDR3 has 13 amino acids. The CDR3 region is CAWSAQGTGVKFF. CDR3 coding DNA: TGTGCCTGGAGTGCCCAAGGGACAGGGGTAAAGTTCTTC. The full variable domain, with the rest looked up from reference TRBV30 and TRBJ2-1, is SQTIHQWPATLVQPVGSPLSLECTVEGTSNPNLYWYRQAAGRGLQLLFYSVGIGQISSEVPQNLSASRPQDRQFILSSKKLLLSDSGFYLCAWSAQGTGVKFFGPGTRLTVL.

This sequence joins TRBV10-3 and TRBJ2-1, with a tentative D call TRBD2 (6 bases). Germline loops: CDR1 ENHRY, CDR2 SYGVKD. The CDR3 runs 15 residues. V shed 3 bases and J shed 5 bases, with 14 bases lying between them. In nucleotides, the CDR3 is TGTGCCATCAGTGATGGGCTAGCGAGCCACAATGAGCAGTTCTTC. Its translation is CAISDGLASHNEQFF.

This sequence joins TRBV7-9 and TRBJ2-7; 9 bases agree with TRBD1. V gave up 5 bases and J gave up 3 bases; unmatched junction bases: 14. Germline CDR1 is SEHNR and CDR2 is FQNEAQ (reference sequence). There are 17 residues in the CDR3. CDR3 loop: CASSTQPGTGKNYEQYF. The CDR3 DNA is TGTGCCAGCAGCACCCAACCCGGGACAGGGAAGAACTACGAGCAGTACTTC.

V usage is TRBV7-6 and J usage is TRBJ2-5; D is ambiguous. This CDR3 spans 11 amino acids. The V gene's germline CDR1 is SGHVS and CDR2 FNYEAQ. Trimming pared 2 bases from V and 5 bases from J, leaving 3 bases between. As DNA, the CDR3 is TGTGCCAGCAGCTTATCTGAGACCCAGTACTTC. Translating gives CASSLSETQYF.

The chain has TRBV30 and TRBJ1-4; 7 nucleotides align to TRBD1. CDR1 is GTSNPN, CDR2 SVGIG, per germline (reference sequence). With V trimmed by 2 bases and J by 8 bases, 8 bases remained unmatched. This CDR3 region has 14 residues. This CDR3 is CAWSPRQGREKLFF. CDR3 nucleotides: TGTGCCTGGAGTCCCCGACAGGGACGAGAAAAACTGTTTTTT.

The V gene is TRBV29-1, the J gene TRBJ1-3; 11 bases are a match to TRBD1. V lost 7 bases and J lost 6; bases outside the gene matches: 5. CDR3 length: 13 amino acids. In germline, CDR1 is SQVTM, CDR2 ANQGSEA. The CDR3 nucleotides are TGCAGCGCCGGACAGGGGGCGGAAAACACCATATATTTT. This gives the protein CSAGQGAENTIYF.

The chain combines TRBV19 with TRBJ2-1; 8 bases align to TRBD2. The CDR3 runs to 12 residues. The germline V gene encodes CDR1 LNHDA and CDR2 SQIVND (reference sequence). V dropped 4 bases and J dropped 10; count of bases not matched to a gene: 3. The DNA for the CDR3 is TGTGCCAGTAGTAGACTAGCGACCGAGCAGTTCTTC. It specifies CASSRLATEQFF.

The V call is TRBV7-6, the J call TRBJ1-5; 7 nucleotides line up with TRBD1. V lost 1 base, J lost 6 bases, and 12 bases stayed unmatched. The CDR3 is made up of 17 amino acids. Germline V gene sequence: CDR1 SGHVS, CDR2 FNYEAQ. Here the CDR3 DNA reads TGTGCCAGCAGCTTAGGTCCGGGACAGAACCAGGGTCAGCCCCAGCATTTT. Translation: CASSLGPGQNQGQPQHF. Filled out from reference TRBV7-6 and TRBJ1-5, the complete variable domain reads GAGVSQSPRYKVTKRGQDVALRCDPISGHVSLYWYRQALGQGPEFLTYFNYEAQQDKSGLPNDRFSAERPEGSISTLTIQRTEQRDSAMYRCASSLGPGQNQGQPQHFGDGTRLSIL.

This clone appeared a single time. This CDR3 is CASSLQGHSAVETQYF. The CDR3 bases are TGTGCCAGCAGCTTACAGGGGCATTCGGCGGTGGAGACCCAGTACTTC. The chain uses TRBV11-2 and TRBJ2-5; D perhaps matches TRBD1 (6 bases). This CDR3 is built from 16 residues. Per the germline V gene, CDR1 is SGHAT and CDR2 is FQNNGV. V gave up 2 bases and J gave up 5 bases, with 18 bases separating them.

This sequence joins TRBV27 and TRBJ2-7, with no clear D. The CDR3 is 14 amino acids. V lost 0 bases and J lost 2, with 8 bases in between. The V gene's germline CDR1 is MNHEY and CDR2 SMNVEV (reference sequence). The CDR3 nucleotides are TGTGCCAGCAGTTTATCCCTACAGACCTACGAGCAGTACTTC. Protein product: CASSLSLQTYEQYF.

The chain couples TRBV25-1 to TRBJ2-7, with 8 bases that match TRBD1. This CDR3 has 15 residues. Trimming took 5 bases from V and 5 from J; bases not matched to a gene: 11. The germline V gene encodes CDR1 MGHDK and CDR2 SYGVNS. The CDR3 nucleotides are TGTGCCAGCAGTCTGGCAGGGGGCCATTCTAACGAGCAGTACTTC. This codes for CASSLAGGHSNEQYF.

The chain carries TRBV7-2 and TRBJ1-4; 7 bases map to TRBD1. Per germline, CDR1 SGHTA and CDR2 FQGNSA. V lost 1 base, J lost 11 bases, and 7 bases stayed unmatched. This CDR3 region has 14 residues. CDR3 sequence: CASSLGVSTGKLFF. The CDR3 DNA sequence: TGTGCCAGCAGCTTAGGGGTATCGACAGGGAAACTGTTTTTT.

The chain employs TRBV30 and TRBJ2-5, with 12 bases that match TRBD2. The ends lost 2 bases at V and 3 bases at J; junction bases unmatched: 4. Per the germline V gene, CDR1 is GTSNPN and CDR2 is SVGIG (reference sequence). The CDR3 covers 15 residues. The CDR3 nucleotides are TGTGCCTGGAGTCCAACTAGCGGGGGGAAAGAGACCCAGTACTTC. Translating gives CAWSPTSGGKETQYF.